Listed below are T cell receptor beta chains from one sample, sequenced in a study of blood T cell repertoires in COVID-19. Some clones are missing from TCRdb's copy, which holds only in-frame ones; the method was immunoSEQ multiplex PCR. Of a few hundred thousand clones listed, 70% to 90% are singletons. Sequencing input: peripheral blood. Receptors were obtained from a woman aged 25 to 39 with acute or convalescent COVID-19. Both conserved end residues are part of each CDR3. D genes are given only for firm matches. Only some rows state a clone size, as once, few, many or a class for expanded clones.

>.|TRBV10-2|TRBJ1-6|.
TGCGCCAGCAGTGACTTCGACAGGCTCTCCTATAATTCACCCCTCCACTTT
CASSDFDRLSYNSPLHF
>.|TRBV11-2|TRBJ2-1|.
TGTGCCAGCAGCTTAGATTTGGCGGGAGAGCAGTTCTTC
CASSLDLAGEQFF
>TRBD1|TRBV9|TRBJ1-3|.
TGTGCCAGCAGCGTTAGGGACAGGGTCGGAAACACCATATATTTT
CASSVRDRVGNTIYF
>TRBD1|TRBV13|TRBJ1-4|.
TGTGCCAGCAGCTTAGCTCGACAGGGGGAAGGTGAAAAACTGTTTTTT
CASSLARQGEGEKLFF
>.|TRBV6-5|TRBJ2-3|.
TGTGCCAGCAGTTACGAGGGGGGGAGCCGAACAGATACGCAGTATTTT
CASSYEGGSRTDTQYF
>.|TRBV6-5|TRBJ2-7|.
TGTGCCAGCAGCCCACAGGGAGGGGGCGAGCAGTACTTC
CASSPQGGGEQYF
>.|TRBV19|TRBJ1-5|.
TGTGCCAGTAGTATCCCGGGAACGCAGCCCCAGCATTTT
CASSIPGTQPQHF
>TRBD1|TRBV29-1|TRBJ1-4|few
TGCAGCGTTGGGGAGAACAGGGGTTCCGACAAACTGTTTTTT
CSVGENRGSDKLFF
>TRBD1|TRBV27|TRBJ1-1|.
TGTGCCAGCAGACCGACAGGGATCACTGAAGCTTTCTTT
CASRPTGITEAFF
>.|TRBV6-1|TRBJ2-7|.
TGTGCCAGCAGTGAGGAGGGGTACTCCTACGAGCAGTACTTC
CASSEEGYSYEQYF
>.|TRBV6-1|TRBJ1-5|.
TGTGCCAGCAGTGATTCAGTGGGCAATCAGCCCCAGCATTTT
CASSDSVGNQPQHF
>.|TRBV7-9|TRBJ2-2|few
TGTGCCAGCAGGGACATCGCGAACACCGGGGAGCTGTTTTTT
CASRDIANTGELFF
>.|TRBV29-1|TRBJ1-5|once
TGCAGCGTTGCGGGGAGCAATCAGCCCCAGCATTTT
CSVAGSNQPQHF
>.|TRBV10-3|TRBJ2-5|.
TGTGCCATCAGCTCGAGAGAGGGGGAGGGGCAAGAGACCCAGTACTTC
CAISSREGEGQETQYF
>TRBD2|TRBV5-1|TRBJ2-1|.
TGCGCCAGCAGCCCCGGGGGTAGCGGGAGCAATGAGCAGTTCTTC
CASSPGGSGSNEQFF
>TRBD2|TRBV11-3|TRBJ2-1|.
TGTGCCAGCAGCCGGACTAGCGGCCCGAACTACAATGAGCAGTTCTTC
CASSRTSGPNYNEQFF
>.|TRBV6-4|TRBJ2-1|.
TGTGCCAGCAGTCCGGCCGGGACACGGTCCTACAATGAGCAGTTCTTC
CASSPAGTRSYNEQFF
>TRBD1|TRBV25-1|TRBJ1-2|.
TGTGCCAGCAGGTCAGACAGGGCTAACTATGGCTACACCTTC
CASRSDRANYGYTF
>TRBD1|TRBV30|TRBJ2-7|.
TGTGCCTTTGACAGGGACTACGAGCAGTACTTC
CAFDRDYEQYF
>TRBD2|TRBV5-4|TRBJ2-3|few
TGTGCCAGCAGCAGGGACGGGGGGGATACGCAGTATTTT
CASSRDGGDTQYF
>TRBD1|TRBV4-3|TRBJ1-4|once
TGCGCCAGCAGCCAAGCCCCAGGGGGTTATGAAAAACTGTTTTTT
CASSQAPGGYEKLFF
>.|TRBV7-2|TRBJ1-6|.
TGTGCCAGCAGCTTAGCCGAGTATAATTCACCCCTCCACTTT
CASSLAEYNSPLHF
>TRBD1|TRBV2|TRBJ1-6|.
TGTGCCAGCAGGGCGACAGGGGCCGCCGTCTCCTATAATTCACCCCTCCACTTT
CASRATGAAVSYNSPLHF
>TRBD2|TRBV9|TRBJ2-1|.
TGTGCCAGCAGCTCCGGGACTAGCGGACCTTGGGATGAGCAGTTCTTC
CASSSGTSGPWDEQFF
>.|TRBV4-2|TRBJ2-7|.
TGTGCCAGCAGCCAAGGACTAGAGGGATCCTACGAGCAGTACTTC
CASSQGLEGSYEQYF
>TRBD2|TRBV9|TRBJ2-1|once
TGTGCCAGCAGCTCGGGGGGGCTAGCGGGAGATTCGTCCTACAATGAGCAGTTCTTC
CASSSGGLAGDSSYNEQFF
>.|TRBV11-2|TRBJ1-2|.
TGTGCCAGCACCAGGACGGCCTCAGGGGGCTACACCTTC
CASTRTASGGYTF
>TRBD1|TRBV2|TRBJ1-5|.
TGTGCCAGCAGAATCGGGACAGGGAGAAATCAGCCCCAGCATTTT
CASRIGTGRNQPQHF
>.|TRBV11-3|TRBJ2-7|few
TGTGCCAGCAGCTTAGAAGAGGATTCTAGCGTGTACTTC
CASSLEEDSSVYF
>.|TRBV5-4|TRBJ2-7|.
TGTGCCAGCAGCAAGACGAAGGGGACCTACGAGCAGTACTTC
CASSKTKGTYEQYF
>.|TRBV15|TRBJ1-1|.
TGTGCCACCAGCAGAGACCCTACGTGGGCACAAGCTTTCTTT
CATSRDPTWAQAFF
>.|TRBV18|TRBJ2-7|.
TGTGCCAGCTCACTCCTAGGGCCATACAGGGTAGCCTACGAGCAGTACTTC
CASSLLGPYRVAYEQYF
>TRBD1|TRBV19|TRBJ1-4|few
TGTGCCAGTAGTACCGGTGGTGTGACAGGGCCGCAAAAACTGTTTTTT
CASSTGGVTGPQKLFF
>TRBD2|TRBV7-9|TRBJ2-3|few
TGTGCCAGCAGATATAGCGGGAGGGCCGAGGATACGCAGTATTTT
CASRYSGRAEDTQYF
>TRBD1|TRBV6-4|TRBJ2-6|few
TGTGCCAGCAGTGACTCGGGACAGGGCCTCTCTGGGGCCAACGTCCTGACTTTC
CASSDSGQGLSGANVLTF
>TRBD2|TRBV7-2|TRBJ2-4|.
TGTGCCAGCAGCTTGGGGACTAGCGGGAGAAACATTCAGTACTTC
CASSLGTSGRNIQYF
>TRBD1|TRBV19|TRBJ1-2|.
TGTGCCAGTAGCCTACCCAAAGGACAGGGGGCTTTGTTCTATGGCTACACCTTC
CASSLPKGQGALFYGYTF
>TRBD2|TRBV4-2|TRBJ2-7|.
TGTGCCAGCTGGGGTACTAGCGGGGAGTCCCCATCCTACGAGCAGTACTTC
CASWGTSGESPSYEQYF
>.|TRBV5-1|TRBJ1-6|.
TGCGCCAGCAGCCCGGAAGGCGGAGGGATTTGGTCACCCCTCCACTTT
CASSPEGGGIWSPLHF
>.|TRBV5-5|TRBJ1-6|.
TGTGCCAGCAGCTTGGCGATAGGACCCGGGGATGGTTCACCCCTCCACTTT
CASSLAIGPGDGSPLHF
>.|TRBV7-9|TRBJ2-2|.
TGTGCCAGCAGCCACGCCAGGCGACAGTATGACACCGGGGAGCTGTTTTTT
CASSHARRQYDTGELFF
>TRBD1|TRBV6-6|TRBJ1-1|once
TGTGCCAGCAGTCCCCGACAGGGTAGAGGGAACACTGAAGCTTTCTTT
CASSPRQGRGNTEAFF
>TRBD2|TRBV19|TRBJ2-5|.
TGTGCCAGTAGTATCCGCCGTCGGGCGGGAGGAGTGGAGACCCAGTACTTC
CASSIRRRAGGVETQYF
>.|TRBV2|TRBJ2-1|.
TGTGCCAGCAGTGAAGAGAGGGTTTCGCAGTTCTTC
CASSEERVSQFF
>.|TRBV30|TRBJ2-3|.
TGTGCCTGGAGTGTCTCCGGGACAGATACGCAGTATTTT
CAWSVSGTDTQYF
>TRBD2|TRBV6-5|TRBJ2-7|.
TGTGCCAGCAGTTACTCCCGCGGGAGCTACGAGCAGTACTTC
CASSYSRGSYEQYF
>TRBD1|TRBV20-1|TRBJ2-5|.
TGCAGTGCTAGTCCCGCGACAGGGCAAGAGACCCAGTACTTC
CSASPATGQETQYF
>TRBD2|TRBV30|TRBJ2-5|.
TGTGCCTGGAGTGTGGGCCTAGCGGGAAATTGGAAAGAGACCCAGTACTTC
CAWSVGLAGNWKETQYF
>.|TRBV7-9|TRBJ2-7|.
TGTGCCAGCAGCTTAGATGGGGGGTGGGAGCAGTACTTC
CASSLDGGWEQYF
>.|TRBV6-5|TRBJ1-2|.
TGTGCCAGCAGTTACTCTTTAGGAGACAGGCGCTATGGCTACACCTTC
CASSYSLGDRRYGYTF
>TRBD1|TRBV5-3|TRBJ2-2|.
TGTGCCAGAAGCTTGGTACAGGGGTGTTTCATCGGGGAGCTGTTTTTT
CARSLVQGCFIGELFF
>TRBD2|TRBV7-8|TRBJ2-5|.
TGTGCCAGCAGCTTTCGACTAGCGCTGCGGGCAGAGACCCAGTACTTC
CASSFRLALRAETQYF
>TRBD2|TRBV6-2/TRBV6-3|TRBJ2-2|.
TGTGCCAGCAGTTCCCTCATCTCTAGCGGGTTAGGGAGGACCGGGGAGCTGTTTTTT
CASSSLISSGLGRTGELFF
>.|TRBV6-5|TRBJ1-2|.
TGTGCCAGCAGTTACCTTGGAGGGCGCTATGGCTACACCTTC
CASSYLGGRYGYTF
>.|TRBV6-2/TRBV6-3|TRBJ2-7|.
TGTGCCAGCAGCGCGCCCACCTTGGGCAGGGCAGGGGACGAGCAGTACTTC
CASSAPTLGRAGDEQYF
>.|TRBV10-3|TRBJ1-1|.
TGTGCCATCAGTGAGGACTCCCTAGGAGCTTTCTTT
CAISEDSLGAFF